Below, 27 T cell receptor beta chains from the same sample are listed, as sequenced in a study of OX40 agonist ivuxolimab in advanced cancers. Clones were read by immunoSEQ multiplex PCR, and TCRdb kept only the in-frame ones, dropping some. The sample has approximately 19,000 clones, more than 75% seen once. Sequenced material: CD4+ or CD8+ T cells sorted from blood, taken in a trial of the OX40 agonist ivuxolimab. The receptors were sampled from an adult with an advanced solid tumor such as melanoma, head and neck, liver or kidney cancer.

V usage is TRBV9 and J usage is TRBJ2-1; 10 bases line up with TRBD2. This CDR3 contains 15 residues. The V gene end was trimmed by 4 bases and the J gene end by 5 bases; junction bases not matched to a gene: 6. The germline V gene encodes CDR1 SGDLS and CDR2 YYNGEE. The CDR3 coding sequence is TGTGCCAGCAGCCTAAGCGGGGGGGCCAACAATGAGCAGTTCTTC. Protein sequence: CASSLSGGANNEQFF.

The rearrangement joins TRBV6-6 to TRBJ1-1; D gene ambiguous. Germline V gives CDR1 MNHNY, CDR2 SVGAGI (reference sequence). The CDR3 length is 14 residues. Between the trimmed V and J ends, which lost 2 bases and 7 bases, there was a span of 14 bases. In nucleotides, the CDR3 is TGTGCCAGCAGTTACATAGGGATGGAGAATGAAGCTTTCTTT. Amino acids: CASSYIGMENEAFF.

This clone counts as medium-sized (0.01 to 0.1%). CDR3 in amino acids: CASSFPDSPNYGYTF. The CDR3, as DNA: TGTGCCAGCAGCTTCCCGGACAGCCCTAACTATGGCTACACCTTC. This chain links TRBV5-6 with TRBJ1-2; D possibly corresponds to TRBD1 (6 bases). The CDR3 runs to 15 residues. Germline V gene lookup returns CDR1 SGHDT and CDR2 YYEEEE. V was clipped by 2 bases and J by 0 bases, with 11 bases between them. Drawing the rest from reference TRBV5-6 and TRBJ1-2, the complete variable domain is DAGVTQSPTHLIKTRGQQVTLRCSPKSGHDTVSWYQQALGQGPQFIFQYYEEEERQRGNFPDRFSGHQFPNYSSELNVNALLLGDSALYLCASSFPDSPNYGYTFGSGTRLTVV.

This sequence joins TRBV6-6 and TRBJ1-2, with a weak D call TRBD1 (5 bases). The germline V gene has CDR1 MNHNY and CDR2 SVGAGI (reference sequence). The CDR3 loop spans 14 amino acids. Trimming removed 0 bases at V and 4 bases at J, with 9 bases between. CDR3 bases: TGTGCCAGCAGTTACTCGCTCGACAGCTATGGCTACACCTTC. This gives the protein CASSYSLDSYGYTF.

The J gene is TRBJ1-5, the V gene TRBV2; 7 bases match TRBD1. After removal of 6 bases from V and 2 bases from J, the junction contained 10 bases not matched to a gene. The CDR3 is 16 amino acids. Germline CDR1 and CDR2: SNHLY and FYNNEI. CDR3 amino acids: CASRRQGVVGNQPQHF. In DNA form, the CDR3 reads TGTGCCAGCAGGCGGCAGGGGGTAGTCGGCAATCAGCCCCAGCATTTT.

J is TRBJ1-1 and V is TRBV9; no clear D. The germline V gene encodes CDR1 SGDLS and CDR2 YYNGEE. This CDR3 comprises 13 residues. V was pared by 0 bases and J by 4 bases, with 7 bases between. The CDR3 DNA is TGTGCCAGCAGCGTAGGTCAGTTCACTGAAGCTTTCTTT. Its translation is CASSVGQFTEAFF.

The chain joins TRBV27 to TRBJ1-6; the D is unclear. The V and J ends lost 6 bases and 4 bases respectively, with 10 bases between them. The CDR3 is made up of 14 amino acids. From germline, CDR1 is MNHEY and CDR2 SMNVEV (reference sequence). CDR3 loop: CASRPPYYNSPLHF. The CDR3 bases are TGTGCCAGCAGACCTCCCTATTATAATTCACCCCTCCACTTT.

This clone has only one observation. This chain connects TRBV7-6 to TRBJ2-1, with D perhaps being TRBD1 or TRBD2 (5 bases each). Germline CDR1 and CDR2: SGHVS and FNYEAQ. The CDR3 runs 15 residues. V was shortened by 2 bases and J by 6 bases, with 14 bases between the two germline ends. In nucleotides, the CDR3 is TGTGCCAGCAGCTTAAGTGGGGGTCTCACCAATGAGCAGTTCTTC. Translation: CASSLSGGLTNEQFF. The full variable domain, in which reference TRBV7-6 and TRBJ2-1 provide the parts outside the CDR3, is GAGVSQSPRYKVTKRGQDVALRCDPISGHVSLYWYRQALGQGPEFLTYFNYEAQQDKSGLPNDRFSAERPEGSISTLTIQRTEQRDSAMYRCASSLSGGLTNEQFFGPGTRLTVL.

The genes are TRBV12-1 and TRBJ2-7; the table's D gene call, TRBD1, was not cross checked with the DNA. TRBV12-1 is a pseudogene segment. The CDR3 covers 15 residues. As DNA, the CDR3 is TGTGCCAGCAGCTTCGGGACAGCGAAATACTACGAGCAGTACTTC. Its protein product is CASSFGTAKYYEQYF.

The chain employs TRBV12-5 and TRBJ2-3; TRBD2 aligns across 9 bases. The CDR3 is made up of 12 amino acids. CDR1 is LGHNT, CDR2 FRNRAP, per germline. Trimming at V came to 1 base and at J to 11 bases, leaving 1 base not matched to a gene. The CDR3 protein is CASGLGLAVQYF. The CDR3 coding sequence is TGTGCTAGTGGTTTGGGACTAGCGGTGCAGTATTTT.

CDR3 region: CASTPEGDTAADTQYF. DNA for the CDR3: TGTGCCAGCACCCCGGAAGGGGACACCGCGGCAGATACGCAGTATTTT. The chain combines TRBV5-4 with TRBJ2-3; D may be TRBD1 (6 bases). Trimming removed 6 bases from V and 4 bases from J, with 21 bases in between. The CDR3 is 16 residues long. Germline V gene sequence: CDR1 SGHNT, CDR2 YYREEE (reference sequence).

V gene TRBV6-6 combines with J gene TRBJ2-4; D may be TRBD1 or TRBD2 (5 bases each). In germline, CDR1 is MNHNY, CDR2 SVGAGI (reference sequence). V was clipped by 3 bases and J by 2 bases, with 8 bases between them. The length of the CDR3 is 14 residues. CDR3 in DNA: TGTGCCAGCAGTTATGAGGGGACCAAAAACATTCAGTACTTC. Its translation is CASSYEGTKNIQYF.

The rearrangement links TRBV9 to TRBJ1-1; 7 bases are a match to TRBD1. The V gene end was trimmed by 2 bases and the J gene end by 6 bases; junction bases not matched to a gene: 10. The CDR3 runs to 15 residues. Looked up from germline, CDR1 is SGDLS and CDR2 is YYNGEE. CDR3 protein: CASSVGGRGDAEAFF. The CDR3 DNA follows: TGTGCCAGCAGCGTGGGGGGCAGGGGGGACGCTGAAGCTTTCTTT.

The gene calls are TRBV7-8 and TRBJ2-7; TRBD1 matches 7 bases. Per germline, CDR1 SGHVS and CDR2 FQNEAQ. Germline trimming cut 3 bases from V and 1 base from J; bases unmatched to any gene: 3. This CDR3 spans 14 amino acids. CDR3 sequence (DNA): TGTGCCAGCAGCTTCCGGGACAGTTCCTACGAGCAGTACTTC. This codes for CASSFRDSSYEQYF.

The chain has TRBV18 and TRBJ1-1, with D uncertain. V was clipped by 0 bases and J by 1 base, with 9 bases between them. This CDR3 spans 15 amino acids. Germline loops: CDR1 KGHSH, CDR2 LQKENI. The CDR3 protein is CASSPPAAPNTEAFF. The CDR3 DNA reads TGTGCCAGCTCACCACCGGCAGCCCCGAACACTGAAGCTTTCTTT.

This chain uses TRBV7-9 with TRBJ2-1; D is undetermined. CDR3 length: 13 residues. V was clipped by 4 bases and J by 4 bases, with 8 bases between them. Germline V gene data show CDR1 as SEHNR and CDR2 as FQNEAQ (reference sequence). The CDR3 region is CASSSNQYNEQFF. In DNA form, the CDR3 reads TGTGCCAGCAGCTCCAATCAATACAATGAGCAGTTCTTC.

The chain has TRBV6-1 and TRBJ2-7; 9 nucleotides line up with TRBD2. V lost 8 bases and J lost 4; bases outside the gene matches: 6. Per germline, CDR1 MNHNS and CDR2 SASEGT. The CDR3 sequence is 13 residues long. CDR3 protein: CASSNSGGYEQYF. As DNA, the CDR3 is TGTGCCAGCTCGAATAGCGGGGGTTACGAGCAGTACTTC.

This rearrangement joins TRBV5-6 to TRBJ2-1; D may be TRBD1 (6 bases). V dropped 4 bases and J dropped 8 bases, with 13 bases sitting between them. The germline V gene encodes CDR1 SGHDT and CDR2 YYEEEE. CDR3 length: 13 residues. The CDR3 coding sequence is TGTGCCAGCAGCCCAACAGGGTGGGATGAGCAGTTCTTC. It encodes CASSPTGWDEQFF.

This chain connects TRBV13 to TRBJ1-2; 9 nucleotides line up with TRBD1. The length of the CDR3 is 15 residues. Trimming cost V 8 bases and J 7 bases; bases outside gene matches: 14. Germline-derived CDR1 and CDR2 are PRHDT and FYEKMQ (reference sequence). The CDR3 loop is CASVRAHRGQGGYTF. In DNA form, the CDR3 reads TGTGCCAGCGTTAGGGCCCACAGGGGGCAAGGTGGCTACACCTTC.

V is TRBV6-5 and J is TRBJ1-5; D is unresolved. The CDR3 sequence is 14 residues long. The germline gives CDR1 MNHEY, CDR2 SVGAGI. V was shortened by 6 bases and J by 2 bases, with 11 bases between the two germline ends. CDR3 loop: CASSQDFGNQPQHF. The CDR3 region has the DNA TGTGCCAGCAGCCAGGACTTTGGCAATCAGCCCCAGCATTTT.

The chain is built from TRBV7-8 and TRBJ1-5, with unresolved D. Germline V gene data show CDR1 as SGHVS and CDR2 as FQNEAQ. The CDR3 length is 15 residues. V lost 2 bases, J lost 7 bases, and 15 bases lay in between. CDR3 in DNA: TGTGCCAGCAGCTTATATGCGGGTCTGGGCCAGCCCCAGCATTTT. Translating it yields CASSLYAGLGQPQHF.

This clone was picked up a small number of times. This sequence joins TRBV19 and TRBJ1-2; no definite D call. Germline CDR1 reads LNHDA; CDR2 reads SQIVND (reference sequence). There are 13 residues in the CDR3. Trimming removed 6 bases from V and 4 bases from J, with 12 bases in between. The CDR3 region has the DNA TGTGCCAGTAGGAAAGGTGGCCTCTATGGCTACACCTTC. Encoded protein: CASRKGGLYGYTF.

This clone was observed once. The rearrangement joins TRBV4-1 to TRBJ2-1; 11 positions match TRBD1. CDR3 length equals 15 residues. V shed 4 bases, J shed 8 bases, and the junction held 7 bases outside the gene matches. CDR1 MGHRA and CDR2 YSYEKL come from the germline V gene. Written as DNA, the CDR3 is TGCGCCAGCAGCCTCCGGGACAGGGGGTTCGATGAGCAGTTCTTC. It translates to CASSLRDRGFDEQFF.

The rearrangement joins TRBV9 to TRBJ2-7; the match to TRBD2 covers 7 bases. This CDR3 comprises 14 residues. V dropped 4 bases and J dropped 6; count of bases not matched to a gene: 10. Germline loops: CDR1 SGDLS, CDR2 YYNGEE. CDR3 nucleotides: TGTGCCAGCAGCCCTCGGACTAGTTTACGCGAGCAGTACTTC. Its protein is CASSPRTSLREQYF.

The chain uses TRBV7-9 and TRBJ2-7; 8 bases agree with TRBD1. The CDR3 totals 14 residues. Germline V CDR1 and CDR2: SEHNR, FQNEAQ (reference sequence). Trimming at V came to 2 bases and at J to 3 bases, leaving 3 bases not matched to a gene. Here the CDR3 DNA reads TGTGCCAGCAGCTTACGACAGGGGAACTACGAGCAGTACTTC. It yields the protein CASSLRQGNYEQYF. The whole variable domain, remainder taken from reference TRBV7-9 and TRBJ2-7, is DTGVSQNPRHKITKRGQNVTFRCDPISEHNRLYWYRQTLGQGPEFLTYFQNEAQLEKSRLLSDRFSAERPKGSFSTLEIQRTEQGDSAMYLCASSLRQGNYEQYFGPGTRLTVT.

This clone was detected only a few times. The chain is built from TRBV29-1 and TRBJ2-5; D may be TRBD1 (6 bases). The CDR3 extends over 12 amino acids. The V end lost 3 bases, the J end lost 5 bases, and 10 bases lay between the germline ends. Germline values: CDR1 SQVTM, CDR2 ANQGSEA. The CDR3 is CSVDRGTETQYF. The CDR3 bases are TGCAGCGTTGACAGGGGAACTGAGACCCAGTACTTC.

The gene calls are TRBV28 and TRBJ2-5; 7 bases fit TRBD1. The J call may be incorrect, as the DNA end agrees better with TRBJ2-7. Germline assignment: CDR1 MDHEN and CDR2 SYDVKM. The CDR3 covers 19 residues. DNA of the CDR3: TGTGCCAGCAGTTGCACCGGGACAGACGATCGAAGGTCCCCCTACGAGCAGTACTTC. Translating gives CASSCTGTDDRRSPYEQYF.